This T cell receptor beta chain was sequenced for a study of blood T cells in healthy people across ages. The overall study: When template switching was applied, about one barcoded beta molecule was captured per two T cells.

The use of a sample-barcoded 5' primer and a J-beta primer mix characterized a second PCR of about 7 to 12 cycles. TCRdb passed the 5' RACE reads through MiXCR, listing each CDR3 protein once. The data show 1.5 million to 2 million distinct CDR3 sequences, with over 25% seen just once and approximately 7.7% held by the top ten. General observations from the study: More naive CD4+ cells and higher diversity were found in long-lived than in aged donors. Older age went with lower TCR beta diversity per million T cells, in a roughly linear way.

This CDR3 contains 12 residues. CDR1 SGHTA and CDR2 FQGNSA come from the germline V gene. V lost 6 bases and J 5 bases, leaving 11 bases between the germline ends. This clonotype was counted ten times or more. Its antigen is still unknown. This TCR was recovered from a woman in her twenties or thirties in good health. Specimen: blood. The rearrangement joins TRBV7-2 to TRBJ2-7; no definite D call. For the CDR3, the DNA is TGTGCCAGCAGAATGGGTACGCACGAGCAGTACTTC. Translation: CASRMGTHEQYF. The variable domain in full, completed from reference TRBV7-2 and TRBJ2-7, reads GAGVSQSPSNKVTEKGKDVELRCDPISGHTALYWYRQSLGQGLEFLIYFQGNSAPDKSGLPSDRFSAERTGGSVSTLTIQRTQQEDSAVYLCASRMGTHEQYFGPGTRLTVT.